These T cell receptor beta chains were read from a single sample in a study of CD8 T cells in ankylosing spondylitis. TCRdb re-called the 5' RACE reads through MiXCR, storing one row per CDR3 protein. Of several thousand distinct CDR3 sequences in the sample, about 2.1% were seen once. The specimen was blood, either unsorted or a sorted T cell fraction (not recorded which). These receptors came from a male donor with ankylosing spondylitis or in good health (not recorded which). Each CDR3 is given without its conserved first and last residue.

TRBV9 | ASSVVSQPNTGELF
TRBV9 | ASSAVQGAMYEQY
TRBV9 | ASSVGGGGSVYEQY
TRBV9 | ASSEPRVAGLVEQF
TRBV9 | ASSGVMVGETQY
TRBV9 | ASSVELAGGRETQY
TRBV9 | ASSEGGSYEQY
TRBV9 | ASSVGASGTKNIQY
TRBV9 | ASSVGPLAGVTTGELF
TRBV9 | ASSRETGEQY
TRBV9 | ASSPGAYNEQF
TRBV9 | ASSPPSSYEQY
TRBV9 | ASSVGADNTEAF
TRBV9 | ASSGWDRGNTGELF
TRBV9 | ASSVVSSGAYNEQF
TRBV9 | ASSVRDLGGEQY
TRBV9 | ASSVEEGTDYGYT
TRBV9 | ASSVEDDRREQY
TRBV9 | ASSSGHYNEQF
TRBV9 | ASSPPLRGRGNEQY
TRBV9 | ASSVAEGWETQY
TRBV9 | ASSVFTGNTEAF
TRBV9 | ASSASRDRGHEQY
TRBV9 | ASSDGLLSYEQY
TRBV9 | ASSGASGQETQY
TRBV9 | ASSVGDSGSYEQY
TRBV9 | ASSVDLAGGSYEQY
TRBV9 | ATGSGRDAGELF